Shown below are 30 T cell receptor beta chains from a single sample sequenced in a study of quantifying T cell responses using KT2 cells. Across the whole study: TCR alpha and beta constant-region primers primed reverse transcription of RNA.

A single-stranded UMI oligo with SP2 sequence was ligated to cDNA 3' ends. An equimolar mix of RC1.1 and RC1.2 primed the beta chain across TRBC1 and TRBC2. From the UMI-ligation and nested PCR reads, TCRdb called clonotypes with MiXCR, one entry per CDR3 protein. This sample has over 40,000 distinct CDR3 sequences, with 11% found just once. The sample comprised PBMCs spiked with cells of the T cell clone KT2. These receptors originate from a human donor.

The V and J genes are TRBV2 and TRBJ1-5; D gene unclear. Germline lookup yields CDR1 SNHLY and CDR2 FYNNEI. The CDR3 totals 13 residues. Trimming removed 3 bases at V and 4 bases at J, with 7 bases between. The CDR3 nucleotides are TGTGCCAGCAGTGAGGGGAGAAATCAGCCCCAGCATTTT. It yields the protein CASSEGRNQPQHF.

J is TRBJ1-6 and V is TRBV12-3 or TRBV12-4, with D uncertain. The V end lost 2 bases, the J end lost 14 bases, and 13 bases lay between the germline ends. The CDR3 is 13 residues long. CDR3 residues: CASSLSSPRALHF. The CDR3 region has the DNA TGTGCCAGCAGTTTATCTAGCCCACGGGCCCTCCACTTT.

The V call is TRBV3-1, the J call TRBJ2-2, with 7 bases aligning to TRBD2. Germline CDR1 reads LGHDT; CDR2 reads YNNKEL (reference sequence). There are 16 residues in the CDR3. V was clipped by 4 bases and J by 4 bases; unmatched bases: 9. The CDR3 region has the DNA TGTGCCAGCAGCCCGGGAGGAGAGGGAGCCACCGGGGAGCTGTTTTTT. This codes for CASSPGGEGATGELFF.

This clonotype has a handful of counts. The chain joins TRBV12-3 or TRBV12-4 to TRBJ2-1; 7 nucleotides line up with TRBD2. Trimming cost V 3 bases and J 7 bases; bases outside gene matches: 6. The length of the CDR3 is 14 residues. CDR3 DNA: TGTGCCAGCAGTTTCGCGGGAGCGATAAATGAGCAGTTCTTC. It encodes CASSFAGAINEQFF.

DNA for the CDR3: TGTGCCAGCAGTTTAAGGCAGAGCCCTGAAGCTTTCTTT. This encodes CASSLRQSPEAFF. The V gene is TRBV27, the J gene TRBJ1-1; no clear D. The CDR3 totals 13 residues. The V and J ends lost 2 bases and 6 bases respectively, with 10 bases between them. CDR1 and CDR2 from the germline V gene are MNHEY and SMNVEV (reference sequence).

This clonotype was seen only a few times. This chain uses TRBV2 with TRBJ2-6; no reliable D call. V was shortened by 8 bases and J by 4 bases, with 21 bases between the two germline ends. The CDR3 extends over 17 amino acids. CDR1 is SNHLY and CDR2 is FYNNEI in the germline V gene. CDR3 loop: CASRRQEVGSGANVLTF. DNA of the CDR3: TGTGCCAGCCGGCGCCAGGAAGTAGGGTCAGGGGCCAACGTCCTGACTTTC. The full variable domain, completed using reference TRBV2 and TRBJ2-6, is EPEVTQTPSHQVTQMGQEVILRCVPISNHLYFYWYRQILGQKVEFLVSFYNNEISEKSEIFDDQFSVERPDGSNFTLKIRSTKLEDSAMYFCASRRQEVGSGANVLTFGAGSRLTVL.

This clonotype occurred many times. The J gene is TRBJ2-2, the V gene TRBV20-1; 8 bases are a match to TRBD2. From germline, CDR1 is DFQATT and CDR2 SNEGSKA (reference sequence). The CDR3 length is 16 residues. V gave up 0 bases and J gave up 1 base; unmatched junction bases: 4. The CDR3 region is CSARDHLAGNTGELFF. CDR3 coding DNA: TGCAGTGCTAGAGATCACCTAGCGGGGAACACCGGGGAGCTGTTTTTT.

At least ten counts were recorded for this clonotype. The rearrangement joins TRBV6-5 to TRBJ1-6; D remains ambiguous. CDR1 and CDR2 from the germline V gene are MNHEY and SVGAGI. This CDR3 contains 17 residues. The V end was cut by 0 bases, the J end by 6 bases, with 15 bases between. In nucleotides, the CDR3 is TGTGCCAGCAGTTACTCGTCGGGCCCGGCGGGTAATTCACCCCTCCACTTT. Its translation is CASSYSSGPAGNSPLHF.

This chain's CDR3 is CATARQGTNYGYTF. As DNA, the CDR3 is TGTGCCACCGCTAGACAGGGGACTAACTATGGCTACACCTTC. This sequence joins TRBV10-3 and TRBJ1-2, with 8 bases identical to TRBD1. V shed 10 bases and J 0 bases; nucleotides not matched to a gene: 7. CDR3 size: 14 residues. Germline-derived CDR1 and CDR2 are ENHRY and SYGVKD.

The chain couples TRBV3-1 to TRBJ2-3; 9 bases agree with TRBD1. V was clipped by 4 bases and J by 1 base; unmatched bases: 6. Germline values: CDR1 LGHDT, CDR2 YNNKEL (reference sequence). The CDR3 sequence is 16 residues long. CDR3 in DNA: TGTGCCAGCAGCCCACTCCGGGACAGGGGCACAGATACGCAGTATTTT. It specifies CASSPLRDRGTDTQYF.

The DNA of the CDR3 is TGTGCCAGCAGCCGGGGGGGATACCAAGAGACCCAGTACTTC. This gives the protein CASSRGGYQETQYF. The J gene is TRBJ2-5, the V gene TRBV6-5, with 8 bases fitting TRBD2. CDR1 and CDR2 from the germline V gene are MNHEY and SVGAGI. CDR3 length equals 14 residues. V lost 6 bases, J lost 0 bases, and 3 bases stayed unmatched.

This clonotype was seen many times. The rearrangement uses TRBV10-3 and TRBJ2-7; TRBD1 matches 8 bases. CDR3 length equals 14 residues. CDR1 is ENHRY, CDR2 SYGVKD, per germline. Unmatched junction bases numbered 9, after V lost 6 bases and J lost 5 bases. The CDR3 spells CAISPGQEPNEQYF. In DNA, the CDR3 is TGTGCCATCAGCCCGGGACAGGAGCCTAACGAGCAGTACTTC.

About this clonotype: A read error may produce the germline difference seen at one junction end. The DNA for the CDR3 is TGCACCAGCAACCCGGCAGCGGGGGGGGCGGAGACCCAGTACTTC. Encoded protein: CTSNPAAGGAETQYF. This chain joins TRBV5-1 and TRBJ2-5; TRBD2 agrees at 10 bases. Germline V gives CDR1 SGHRS, CDR2 YFSETQ. CDR3 length: 15 amino acids.

There are many counts of this clonotype. The CDR3 spells CASSADRGRMETQYF. In DNA form, the CDR3 reads TGTGCCAGCAGTGCTGACAGGGGGCGTATGGAGACCCAGTACTTC. This rearrangement joins TRBV2 to TRBJ2-5; 10 bases align to TRBD1. The CDR3 totals 15 residues. Per germline, CDR1 SNHLY and CDR2 FYNNEI. V shed 4 bases and J 5 bases; nucleotides not matched to a gene: 7.

This clonotype was observed a handful of times. The junction shows a germline mismatch at one end, possibly a read error. This chain links TRBV7-9 with TRBJ2-3, with a tentative D call TRBD2 (5 bases). Germline assignment: CDR1 SEHNR and CDR2 FQNEAQ (reference sequence). This CDR3 comprises 12 residues. The CDR3 protein is CASSFLGGPSSF. The DNA for the CDR3 is TGTGCCAGCAGCTTCCTCGGCGGGCCTTCGAGTTTT. Full variable domain (missing parts from reference TRBV7-9 and TRBJ2-3): DTGVSQNPRHKITKRGQNVTFRCDPISEHNRLYWYRQTLGQGPEFLTYFQNEAQLEKSRLLSDRFSAERPKGSFSTLEIQRTEQGDSAMYLCASSFLGGPSSFGPGTRLTVL.

The chain carries TRBV7-2 and TRBJ1-1; TRBD1 aligns across 8 bases. Germline assignment: CDR1 SGHTA and CDR2 FQGNSA. Trimming at V came to 5 bases and at J to 5 bases, leaving 7 bases not matched to a gene. This CDR3 comprises 14 residues. As DNA, the CDR3 is TGTGCCAGCAGCAGTCGGGACAGGAGGACTGAAGCTTTCTTT. This sequence encodes CASSSRDRRTEAFF.

As for this clonotype: A much more abundant neighbour one base away suggests this may be a read error. The rearrangement joins TRBV10-2 to TRBJ2-7, with 7 bases fitting TRBD1. J gave up 5 bases and V 6 bases, and 13 bases lay outside the gene matches. Germline values: CDR1 WSHSY, CDR2 SAAADI. The CDR3 contains 15 residues. The CDR3 DNA sequence: TGCGCCAGCAGGCCTAGTAGGGGGCGTGGCCACGAGCAGTACTTC. The encoded protein is CASRPSRGRGHEQYF.

This clonotype was counted between two and nine times. The rearrangement links TRBV27 to TRBJ1-5; D may be TRBD1 (6 bases). CDR1 MNHEY and CDR2 SMNVEV come from the germline V gene (reference sequence). Trimming stripped 2 bases from V and 2 bases from J, with 10 bases between. The CDR3 loop spans 15 amino acids. CDR3 DNA sequence: TGTGCCAGCAGTTTAAGGGGGATAGGCAATCAGCCCCAGCATTTT. This encodes CASSLRGIGNQPQHF.

This clonotype appeared many times. CDR3 in DNA: TGTGCCAGCTCACCCGGGACGACCCAGTACTTC. This sequence encodes CASSPGTTQYF. The rearrangement joins TRBV18 to TRBJ2-5; D possibly uses TRBD1 or TRBD2 (5 bases each). The ends were cut back, 3 bases at V and 7 bases at J, with 6 bases in the middle. CDR3 length: 11 residues. From germline, CDR1 is KGHSH and CDR2 LQKENI.

The table lists this clonotype with a few counts. The chain links TRBV11-3 to TRBJ1-1, with D unclear. The germline V and J ends were trimmed by 0 bases and 4 bases, with 9 bases remaining between them. This CDR3 region has 14 residues. CDR1 SGHNT and CDR2 YENEEA come from the germline V gene. This CDR3 is CASSLEGVSTEAFF. In DNA form, the CDR3 reads TGTGCCAGCAGCTTAGAAGGCGTTAGCACTGAAGCTTTCTTT.

This clonotype was observed a handful of times. The chain combines TRBV7-2 with TRBJ1-2; 12 bases line up with TRBD1. This CDR3 region has 15 residues. The junction had 6 bases not matched to a gene; V was cut back by 3 bases and J by 7 bases. Per germline, CDR1 SGHTA and CDR2 FQGNSA. CDR3: CASSLVGTGGLGYTF. The CDR3 bases are TGTGCCAGCAGCTTGGTAGGGACAGGGGGCCTTGGCTACACCTTC.

Details on this clonotype: A much larger clone lies one base from this, so it may be a read error. The chain couples TRBV6-6 to TRBJ2-7; TRBD1 agrees at 8 bases. Germline V gene data show CDR1 as MNHNY and CDR2 as SVGAGI (reference sequence). CDR3 length equals 14 residues. CDR3 protein: CASLPQGAGYVQYF. CDR3 DNA: TGTGCCAGCTTACCCCAGGGGGCGGGCTACGTGCAGTACTTC.

The genes are TRBV12-3 or TRBV12-4 and TRBJ2-7, with D possibly TRBD1 on 5 matching bases. The ends were cut back, 4 bases at V and 3 bases at J, with 7 bases in the middle. CDR3 length: 12 amino acids. For the CDR3, the DNA is TGTGCCAGCAGTTCAGGGTACTACGAGCAGTACTTC. Translating it yields CASSSGYYEQYF.

The chain joins TRBV2 to TRBJ1-2, with D hard to call. There are 16 residues in the CDR3. The V end lost 1 base, the J end lost 2 bases, and 14 bases lay between the germline ends. CDR1 SNHLY and CDR2 FYNNEI come from the germline V gene. CDR3: CASSEDLRGANYGYTF. CDR3 DNA: TGTGCCAGCAGTGAAGATCTGCGAGGTGCGAACTATGGCTACACCTTC. Combining the CDR3 with reference TRBV2 and TRBJ1-2 gives the whole variable domain EPEVTQTPSHQVTQMGQEVILRCVPISNHLYFYWYRQILGQKVEFLVSFYNNEISEKSEIFDDQFSVERPDGSNFTLKIRSTKLEDSAMYFCASSEDLRGANYGYTFGSGTRLTVV.

This clonotype was detected ten times or more. The V and J genes are TRBV20-1 and TRBJ2-3; 7 nucleotides align to TRBD2. This CDR3 contains 15 residues. The V and J ends lost 4 bases and 3 bases, in that order; junction bases with no gene match: 10. Looked up from germline, CDR1 is DFQATT and CDR2 is SNEGSKA (reference sequence). The CDR3 sequence: CSAIGGGMRTDTQYF. The CDR3 DNA reads TGCAGTGCTATTGGGGGGGGGATGAGGACAGATACGCAGTATTTT.

This clonotype came up many times. The CDR3 nucleotides read TGTGCCAGCAGCGCGGGGGGGTCCTACAATGAGCAGTTCTTC. Translated: CASSAGGSYNEQFF. The chain recombines TRBV7-6 with TRBJ2-1; 9 nucleotides align to TRBD2. CDR3 length equals 14 residues. V was clipped by 5 bases and J by 1 base; unmatched bases: 0. Per the germline V gene, CDR1 is SGHVS and CDR2 is FNYEAQ.

In the case of this clonotype: This sequence may be a read error, since a much larger clone differs from it by one base. The chain couples TRBV12-3 or TRBV12-4 to TRBJ1-1; no definite D call. V shed 6 bases and J shed 1 base, with 18 bases lying between them. The CDR3 extends over 16 amino acids. CDR3 sequence reads: CASSYTRRTKNTEAFF. Written as DNA, the CDR3 is TGTGCCAGCAGCTACACCCGACGAACAAAGAACACTGAAGCTTTCTTT.

In its sample, this clonotype was seen a few times. The chain is built from TRBV11-1 and TRBJ2-1, with 8 bases that match TRBD1. The CDR3 has 16 residues. Germline V CDR1 and CDR2: SGHAT, FQDESV (reference sequence). V was clipped by 5 bases and J by 6 bases; unmatched bases: 12. The CDR3: CASSGPGQGISNEQFF. Here the CDR3 DNA reads TGTGCCAGCAGCGGTCCTGGACAGGGCATATCCAATGAGCAGTTCTTC.

V usage is TRBV27 and J usage is TRBJ2-7; 9 bases are a match to TRBD2. The trim removed 1 base at V and 3 bases at J, leaving 7 bases unmatched. The CDR3 is 16 residues long. The germline CDR1 and CDR2 sequences are MNHEY and SMNVEV (reference sequence). CDR3 DNA: TGTGCCAGCAGTTTATTGGCTAGCGGGGAGAACTACGAGCAGTACTTC. Its translation is CASSLLASGENYEQYF.

The sample holds many counts of this clonotype. J is TRBJ2-1 and V is TRBV20-1, with TRBD2 matching over 7 bases. Unmatched junction bases numbered 25, after V lost 5 bases and J lost 9 bases. This CDR3 has 18 residues. The germline CDR1 and CDR2 sequences are DFQATT and SNEGSKA (reference sequence). In DNA, the CDR3 is TGCAGTGCTCCGATACTAGGTGCTAGCGGAGACCTGGTTCGTGAGCAGTTCTTC. Protein: CSAPILGASGDLVREQFF.